This is a list of T cell receptor beta chains from one sample in a study of cytomegalovirus exposure and HLA in healthy donors. Data came from immunoSEQ multiplex PCR; TCRdb stores just in-frame clones and leaves some out. Here the sample spans about 140,000 clones, 60% to 85% being singletons. The specimen sequenced was PBMCs. The receptors were gathered from a man aged 18 to 30 in good health and CMV-seronegative. Each CDR3 is given with its conserved first and last residue. The order of the fields is clone size, D gene, V gene, CDR3 length, J gene, CDR3 protein, CDR3 DNA. The D gene is left open where the match is weak. Clone sizes are given selectively: once, few, many, or a class where the clone is expanded.

.	.	TRBV11-2	13	TRBJ2-2	CASSLTFAGELFF	TGTGCCAGCAGCCTGACTTTTGCCGGGGAGCTGTTTTTT
few	.	TRBV5-1	16	TRBJ1-1	CASSPGGVRKNTEAFF	TGCGCCAGCAGCCCGGGAGGTGTCAGGAAGAACACTGAAGCTTTCTTT
.	.	TRBV4-1	14	TRBJ1-1	CASSWRTGNTEAFF	TGCGCCAGCAGCTGGCGAACGGGGAACACTGAAGCTTTCTTT
.	.	TRBV7-2	16	TRBJ1-2	CASSLRVGGANYGYTF	TGTGCCAGCAGCCTCCGAGTGGGGGGGGCTAACTATGGCTACACCTTC
.	TRBD1	TRBV15	14	TRBJ2-2	CATSRDPGQGGLFF	TGTGCCACCAGCAGAGACCCGGGACAGGGGGGTCTGTTTTTT
.	.	TRBV11-1	16	TRBJ2-3	CASSSRDTHYTDTQYF	TGTGCCAGCAGCTCCCGGGACACCCACTACACAGATACGCAGTATTTT
once	TRBD1	TRBV6-5	14	TRBJ1-3	CASSTDRAGNTIYF	TGTGCCAGCAGTACGGACAGGGCTGGAAACACCATATATTTT
.	TRBD1	TRBV7-2	13	TRBJ2-7	CASSSRQGDEQYF	TGTGCCAGCAGCTCCCGACAGGGGGACGAGCAGTACTTC
.	.	TRBV30	16	TRBJ1-6	CAWMGSPSSYNSPLHF	TGTGCCTGGATGGGCAGCCCGAGCTCCTATAATTCACCCCTCCACTTT
.	.	TRBV25-1	13	TRBJ1-3	CASRQTGGNTIYF	TGTGCCAGCCGACAGACGGGTGGAAACACCATATATTTT
once	TRBD1	TRBV10-3	14	TRBJ2-5	CAIRSDRDQETQYF	TGTGCCATCAGATCTGACAGGGATCAAGAGACCCAGTACTTC
.	TRBD1	TRBV9	16	TRBJ1-2	CASSAKDRGRVDGYTF	TGTGCCAGCAGCGCAAAGGACAGGGGCCGCGTGGATGGCTACACCTTC
.	TRBD1	TRBV27	15	TRBJ2-7	CASSLFGQGHEEQYF	TGTGCCAGCAGTTTATTTGGACAGGGCCATGAGGAGCAGTACTTC
.	.	TRBV7-9	13	TRBJ2-7	CASSLSESYEQYF	TGTGCCAGCAGCTTATCAGAATCCTACGAGCAGTACTTC
.	TRBD1	TRBV5-1	16	TRBJ2-7	CASSLGAGGYSYEQYF	TGCGCCAGCAGCTTAGGGGCAGGGGGTTATTCCTACGAGCAGTACTTC
.	.	TRBV10-3	14	TRBJ1-6	CAIGEQGRSSPLHF	TGTGCCATCGGTGAGCAGGGTCGGTCTTCACCCCTCCACTTT